The rows below give T cell receptor beta chains drawn from one sample of a study of T cell repertoires in cytomegalovirus infection. TCRdb called the reads again in MiXCR, with one record for every CDR3 protein. The sample has 75,000 to 95,000 distinct CDR3 sequences; more than 40% are singletons. These receptors are not linked to any known antigen. The sample here was CD8+ T cells from cultured PBMCs, taken from culture after CMV antigen stimulation. These receptors were taken from a human donor in good health (CMV status not recorded). Some clones in this sample may be carry-over from other donors' samples. The CDR3 runs from the conserved cysteine through the conserved F or W. A D gene is named only where the DNA matches it firmly. Clone size, where shown, is once, few, many, or a class for clones that have expanded.

J: TRBJ1-6; D: NA; size: NA; V: TRBV9; DNA: TGTGCCAGCAGCGTTAGAGACAGGAGCTCCTATAATTCACCCCTCCACTTT; CDR3: CASSVRDRSSYNSPLHF
J: TRBJ2-3; D: NA; size: NA; V: TRBV6-5; DNA: TGTGCCAGCAGTGGGCTTCGGGACACAGATACGCAGTATTTT; CDR3: CASSGLRDTDTQYF
J: TRBJ2-4; D: TRBD2; size: few; V: TRBV27; DNA: TGTGCCAGCAGTGTCCCACTAGCGGGAGGACCCGGCGACATTCAGTACTTC; CDR3: CASSVPLAGGPGDIQYF
J: TRBJ1-3; D: NA; size: NA; V: TRBV7-8; DNA: TGTGCCAGCAGTCCTGACGGACGCTCCTCTGGAAACACCATATATTTT; CDR3: CASSPDGRSSGNTIYF
J: TRBJ2-7; D: TRBD1; size: NA; V: TRBV10-3; DNA: TGTACCATCGGGACAGGGTACGAGCAGTACTTC; CDR3: CTIGTGYEQYF
J: TRBJ2-7; D: NA; size: NA; V: TRBV7-6; DNA: TGTGCCAGCAGCTTGAGCGGATCCCCCTACGAGCAGTACTTC; CDR3: CASSLSGSPYEQYF
J: TRBJ2-1; D: NA; size: few; V: TRBV12-5; DNA: TGTGCTAGTGGTTTGGACAGATATGAGCAGTTCTTC; CDR3: CASGLDRYEQFF
J: TRBJ2-7; D: NA; size: NA; V: TRBV11-2; DNA: TGTGCCAGCAGCCTATCCGGGACAAACTACGAGCAGTACTTC; CDR3: CASSLSGTNYEQYF
J: TRBJ1-2; D: NA; size: NA; V: TRBV7-3; DNA: TGTGCCAGCAGCGGAGAGGGTTTGGGGAGGGTAGACGATGGCTACACCTTC; CDR3: CASSGEGLGRVDDGYTF
J: TRBJ2-7; D: TRBD2; size: NA; V: TRBV12-3/TRBV12-4; DNA: TGTGCCAGCAGTCGAGTAGCGGGAGGCCCCTACGAGCAGTACTTC; CDR3: CASSRVAGGPYEQYF
J: TRBJ2-3; D: NA; size: NA; V: TRBV7-4; DNA: TGTGCCAGCAGCTTGGCTAGCTTGGGGGATAGCACAGATACGCAGTATTTT; CDR3: CASSLASLGDSTDTQYF
J: TRBJ1-1; D: NA; size: NA; V: TRBV15; DNA: TGTGCCACCAGCAGAGTCAACCGGGACCCAACATGGCGGGCTTTCTTT; CDR3: CATSRVNRDPTWRAFF
J: TRBJ1-1; D: NA; size: NA; V: TRBV5-1; DNA: TGCGCCAGCAGCTTGGACAGGGCGAACACTGAAGCTTTCTTT; CDR3: CASSLDRANTEAFF
J: TRBJ2-1; D: TRBD2; size: few; V: TRBV27; DNA: TGTGCCAGCAGTCTAGCGGGAGGAGCGTTTGGGGAGCAGTTCTTC; CDR3: CASSLAGGAFGEQFF
J: TRBJ1-4; D: TRBD1; size: NA; V: TRBV7-6; DNA: TGTGCCAGCAGCCAAGGACAGGGGGACAATGAAAAACTGTTTTTT; CDR3: CASSQGQGDNEKLFF
J: TRBJ2-7; D: NA; size: few; V: TRBV24-1; DNA: TGTGCCACCAGCCCCCGTGGTAAGACCTACGAGCAGTACTTC; CDR3: CATSPRGKTYEQYF
J: TRBJ2-4; D: TRBD2; size: NA; V: TRBV27; DNA: TGTGCCAGCAGCCGATCGGGGACTAGTGTAGCCAAAAACATTCAGTACTTC; CDR3: CASSRSGTSVAKNIQYF
J: TRBJ2-5; D: NA; size: NA; V: TRBV12-5; DNA: TGTGCTAGTGGTTTGACAGAGACCCAGTACTTC; CDR3: CASGLTETQYF
J: TRBJ1-1; D: NA; size: NA; V: TRBV27; DNA: TGTGCCAGCAGTTTCCAGGGGTCCACTGAAGCTTTCTTT; CDR3: CASSFQGSTEAFF
J: TRBJ1-2; D: NA; size: once; V: TRBV5-1; DNA: TGCGCCAGCAGCTTGGAGGTAGAAGTGGGAAGGGGTTATGGCTACACCTTC; CDR3: CASSLEVEVGRGYGYTF
J: TRBJ1-1; D: NA; size: NA; V: TRBV6-6; DNA: TGTGCCAGCAGTTACTCCGTACAGGCATCTAACACTGAAGCTTTCTTT; CDR3: CASSYSVQASNTEAFF
J: TRBJ1-1; D: NA; size: NA; V: TRBV25-1; DNA: TGTGCCAGTTCAGGAGGGGCTCAGACTGAAGCTTTCTTT; CDR3: CASSGGAQTEAFF
J: TRBJ2-7; D: TRBD1; size: NA; V: TRBV5-3; DNA: TGTGCCAGCAGCTGGGACAGGGTAACCTACGAGCAGTACTTC; CDR3: CASSWDRVTYEQYF
J: TRBJ2-2; D: NA; size: NA; V: TRBV7-8; DNA: TGTGCCAGCAGCTTAGTACGGTCAGGGTCCGTATTCGGGGAGCTGTTTTTT; CDR3: CASSLVRSGSVFGELFF
J: TRBJ2-6; D: NA; size: NA; V: TRBV24-1; DNA: TGTGCCACCAGTGAATCAGGGGCGCGCTCTGGGGCCAACGTCCTGACTTTC; CDR3: CATSESGARSGANVLTF
J: TRBJ1-2; D: TRBD1; size: NA; V: TRBV12-3/TRBV12-4; DNA: TGTGCCAGCAGTGACAGGGCTTATGGCTACACCTTC; CDR3: CASSDRAYGYTF
J: TRBJ2-7; D: NA; size: NA; V: TRBV6-1; DNA: TGTGCCAGCAGGAGGAGGGGGGCCTACGAGCAGTACTTC; CDR3: CASRRRGAYEQYF
J: TRBJ1-3; D: NA; size: once; V: TRBV7-9; DNA: TGTGCCAGCAGCTTAGTAGATACAACCGGAAACACCATATATTTT; CDR3: CASSLVDTTGNTIYF
J: TRBJ1-6; D: TRBD1; size: NA; V: TRBV12-3/TRBV12-4; DNA: TGTGCCAGCAGTTCCGGACAGGGAACTAATTCACCCCTCCACTTT; CDR3: CASSSGQGTNSPLHF
J: TRBJ2-1; D: NA; size: few; V: TRBV6-1; DNA: TGTGCCAGCAGCCCCGGACTTGGAGGGGGAAATGAGCAGTTCTTC; CDR3: CASSPGLGGGNEQFF
J: TRBJ1-4; D: NA; size: NA; V: TRBV7-8; DNA: TGTGCCAGCAGCGCGCGATCTGGCCTAAATCAAAAACTGTTTTTT; CDR3: CASSARSGLNQKLFF
J: TRBJ2-3; D: NA; size: NA; V: TRBV7-9; DNA: TGTGCCAGCAGTTTCCCAGCTAGCACAGATACGCAGTATTTT; CDR3: CASSFPASTDTQYF
J: TRBJ2-2; D: NA; size: few; V: TRBV11-2; DNA: TGTGCCAGCAGCTTAAACCCTAGACAGGCAAACACCGGGGAGCTGTTTTTT; CDR3: CASSLNPRQANTGELFF
J: TRBJ2-7; D: TRBD2; size: NA; V: TRBV6-1; DNA: TGTGCCAGCATCAAGACATTAGCGGGAGTCGGGGAGCAGTACTTC; CDR3: CASIKTLAGVGEQYF
J: TRBJ2-7; D: TRBD2; size: NA; V: TRBV20-1; DNA: TGCAGTGCTAGAGACCGAACTAGCGGGGGGCCGGGGTCCTACGAGCAGTACTTC; CDR3: CSARDRTSGGPGSYEQYF
J: TRBJ2-5; D: NA; size: NA; V: TRBV4-1; DNA: TGTGCCAGCAGCCAAGAAGGCTCACAAGAGACCCAGTACTTC; CDR3: CASSQEGSQETQYF
J: TRBJ2-7; D: NA; size: NA; V: TRBV29-1; DNA: TGCAGCGTGGTACGGACATGGAGCACGGGCGAGCAGTACTTC; CDR3: CSVVRTWSTGEQYF
J: TRBJ1-2; D: TRBD1; size: NA; V: TRBV13; DNA: TGTGCCAGCAGCTTTGGGACAGGGGGCGCCTACACCTTC; CDR3: CASSFGTGGAYTF
J: TRBJ2-1; D: NA; size: NA; V: TRBV10-3; DNA: TGTGCCATCAGTGAAGCTCTAGCGCCCGAGCAGTTCTTC; CDR3: CAISEALAPEQFF
J: TRBJ2-2; D: NA; size: NA; V: TRBV11-2; DNA: TGTGCCCTTCGGACCGGCACCGGGGAGCTGTTTTTT; CDR3: CALRTGTGELFF
J: TRBJ1-1; D: NA; size: NA; V: TRBV3-1; DNA: TGTGCCAGCAGCCAGATAGAACAGGGAAACACTGAAGCTTTCTTT; CDR3: CASSQIEQGNTEAFF
J: TRBJ2-1; D: NA; size: NA; V: TRBV5-6; DNA: TGTGCCAGCAGCTTGGCCTTACTAGTAAGCGAGCAGTTCTTC; CDR3: CASSLALLVSEQFF
J: TRBJ2-2; D: NA; size: NA; V: TRBV28; DNA: TGTGCCAGCAACCCGAGACGTACCCTAATCGCCGGGGAGCTGTTTTTT; CDR3: CASNPRRTLIAGELFF
J: TRBJ1-6; D: NA; size: NA; V: TRBV19; DNA: TGTGCCAGTATGAGGGGGAGTGATTATTCACCCCTCCACTTT; CDR3: CASMRGSDYSPLHF
J: TRBJ2-1; D: TRBD1; size: few; V: TRBV7-6; DNA: TGTGCCAGCAGCCAAGGACAGGGGAGAGGCAATGAGCAGTTCTTC; CDR3: CASSQGQGRGNEQFF
J: TRBJ1-1; D: TRBD1; size: NA; V: TRBV6-2/TRBV6-3; DNA: TGTGCCAGCAGGACAAGAGGGGGCTACACTGAAGCTTTCTTT; CDR3: CASRTRGGYTEAFF
J: TRBJ2-7; D: TRBD1; size: NA; V: TRBV29-1; DNA: TGCAGCGTTGAAGATCAGGGGGACGAGCAGTACTTC; CDR3: CSVEDQGDEQYF
J: TRBJ2-3; D: NA; size: NA; V: TRBV4-2; DNA: TGTGCCAGCAGCCTAGGGGAGTGGGACACGGCCACAGATACGCAGTATTTT; CDR3: CASSLGEWDTATDTQYF
J: TRBJ1-2; D: NA; size: NA; V: TRBV7-2; DNA: TGTGCCAGCCACCATGACAGTGACGATGGCTACACCTTC; CDR3: CASHHDSDDGYTF
J: TRBJ2-2; D: NA; size: NA; V: TRBV4-1; DNA: TGCGCCAGCAGCCAAGGTTCTGGGAGCGGGGAGCTGTTTTTT; CDR3: CASSQGSGSGELFF
J: TRBJ2-1; D: NA; size: NA; V: TRBV7-9; DNA: TGTGCCAGCAGCTTTTCGATATACTCCTACAATGAGCAGTTCTTC; CDR3: CASSFSIYSYNEQFF
J: TRBJ2-1; D: NA; size: NA; V: TRBV20-1; DNA: TGCAGTGCTAGAGATTTACTGGTCTCCTACAATGAGCAGTTCTTC; CDR3: CSARDLLVSYNEQFF
J: TRBJ2-2; D: NA; size: NA; V: TRBV12-3/TRBV12-4; DNA: TGTGCCAGCAGCACTACAGGGGAGGGGGCGAACACCGGGGAGCTGTTTTTT; CDR3: CASSTTGEGANTGELFF
J: TRBJ2-7; D: NA; size: NA; V: TRBV12-3/TRBV12-4; DNA: TGTGCCAGCAGTCGCGGCCCTTCCTACGAGCAGTACTTC; CDR3: CASSRGPSYEQYF
J: TRBJ2-7; D: TRBD2; size: NA; V: TRBV7-2; DNA: TGTGCCAGCAGCATGGGACTACTCTCCTACGAGCAGTACTTC; CDR3: CASSMGLLSYEQYF